The T cell receptor (beta chain) under discussion was sequenced for a study of blood T cell repertoires in COVID-19. V shed 0 bases and J 3 bases; nucleotides not matched to a gene: 7. CDR1 and CDR2 (germline): KGHSH, LQKENI. CDR3 length: 16 residues. Source study methods: Estimated nucleated cell counts came from reference gene primer amplification. Profiled with immunoSEQ multiplex PCR; TCRdb holds only in-frame clones, not every one. D and trimming come from the DNA, and the V and J calls and clone size come from that table. This sample has about 300,000 clones, with about 87% found just once. The sequencing input was peripheral blood. The chain joins TRBV18 to TRBJ2-5; 7 nucleotides align to TRBD1. The sequence was collected from a man aged 65-85 years with acute or convalescent COVID-19. As DNA, the CDR3 is TGTGCCAGCTCACCACCGGTCGGGACAGATGAAGAGACCCAGTACTTC. Translated: CASSPPVGTDEETQYF.